A selection of T cell receptor beta chains follows, all from one sample in a study of molecular identifiers for immune sequencing clone quantification. TCRdb re-called the PCR reads with MiXCR, one entry per CDR3 protein. The sample contains about 640,000 distinct CDR3 sequences, roughly 21% of which appear only once. The sequencing input was naive CD8+ T cells from blood, with Jurkat cell RNA spiked in. These TCRs come from a human donor in good health. Some libraries in this study had Jurkat cell RNA spiked in. CDR3s include the opening cysteine and the closing phenylalanine or tryptophan. The order of the fields is CDR3 DNA, CDR3 protein, J gene, D gene, clone size, V gene. The D gene is left open where the match is weak. Clone size appears in some rows only: once, few, many, or a class for an expanded clone.

DNA: TGTGCCAGCAGCCGCCCGACAGAGCGGGCAAGAGAGACCCAGTACTTC; CDR3: CASSRPTERARETQYF; J: TRBJ2-5; D: .; size: many; V: TRBV28
DNA: TGCGCCAGCAGCCAAGGAAGGGAGGTTGACAATGAGCAGTTCTTC; CDR3: CASSQGREVDNEQFF; J: TRBJ2-1; D: .; size: .; V: TRBV4-3
DNA: TGTGCCAGCTGTCCACACCCAGTTCAGGGGTTCACCTACAATGAGCAGTTCTTC; CDR3: CASCPHPVQGFTYNEQFF; J: TRBJ2-1; D: .; size: few; V: TRBV6-2/TRBV6-3
DNA: TGTGCCAGCAGCTTAATCTTCAATGAGCAGTTCTTC; CDR3: CASSLIFNEQFF; J: TRBJ2-1; D: .; size: many; V: TRBV7-9
DNA: TGTGCCAGCAGCCCCCTATTTGGGAGGCCCAACACCGGGGAGCTGTTTTTT; CDR3: CASSPLFGRPNTGELFF; J: TRBJ2-2; D: .; size: few; V: TRBV7-3
DNA: TGTGCCAGCAGGGACGACGACAGGATGGACACTGAAGCTTTCTTT; CDR3: CASRDDDRMDTEAFF; J: TRBJ1-1; D: .; size: many; V: TRBV6-6
DNA: TGTGCCAGCACTACAGGGGTCGGCAATCAGCCCCAGCATTTT; CDR3: CASTTGVGNQPQHF; J: TRBJ1-5; D: TRBD1; size: many; V: TRBV7-9
DNA: TGTGCCAGCAGCCCCAGTCGGGCCGGGGAGCTGTTTTTT; CDR3: CASSPSRAGELFF; J: TRBJ2-2; D: .; size: few; V: TRBV5-6
DNA: TGTGCCAGCAGTTACTCGGACATCCCCCTTGACCACGAGCAGTACTTC; CDR3: CASSYSDIPLDHEQYF; J: TRBJ2-7; D: .; size: many; V: TRBV6-2/TRBV6-3
DNA: TGTGCCACCACCCAGGACCTACTAGGCGAGCAGTACTTC; CDR3: CATTQDLLGEQYF; J: TRBJ2-7; D: .; size: few; V: TRBV15
DNA: TGCAGCGCGCGGACGGGGTCCGGGGAGCTGTTTTTT; CDR3: CSARTGSGELFF; J: TRBJ2-2; D: .; size: many; V: TRBV29-1
DNA: TGTGCCAGCAGCTTATTTGAGACTGACGGCTACACCTTC; CDR3: CASSLFETDGYTF; J: TRBJ1-2; D: .; size: many; V: TRBV11-2
DNA: TGTGCCAGCAGCCGCGACTGGAGCTCCTACGAGCAGTACTTC; CDR3: CASSRDWSSYEQYF; J: TRBJ2-7; D: .; size: .; V: TRBV14
DNA: TGTGCTAGTGGTTTGGTAATACAGACTAGCACAGATACGCAGTATTTT; CDR3: CASGLVIQTSTDTQYF; J: TRBJ2-3; D: .; size: .; V: TRBV12-5
DNA: TGTGCCACTCGAGCGGGATTCACAGATACGCAGTATTTT; CDR3: CATRAGFTDTQYF; J: TRBJ2-3; D: TRBD2; size: .; V: TRBV19
DNA: TGCAGTGCTGAATCAGGGGGCGGGGACACTGAAGCTTTCTTT; CDR3: CSAESGGGDTEAFF; J: TRBJ1-1; D: TRBD1; size: .; V: TRBV20-1
DNA: TGTGCCAGCAGCTTGGCAGGGACCCTTGGCTACACCTTC; CDR3: CASSLAGTLGYTF; J: TRBJ1-2; D: .; size: .; V: TRBV5-4
DNA: TGTGCCAGCAGCCAAGAAGGATCGGCCTACACAGATACGCAGTATTTT; CDR3: CASSQEGSAYTDTQYF; J: TRBJ2-3; D: .; size: many; V: TRBV3-1
DNA: TGTGCCAGCAGTCCCCCCGCGGATAGCGGGAGGTCCTACGAGCAGTACTTC; CDR3: CASSPPADSGRSYEQYF; J: TRBJ2-7; D: TRBD2; size: many; V: TRBV28
DNA: TGTGCCAGCAGCTTAGCTTCTTCGGGAGCCGGGGAGCTGTTTTTT; CDR3: CASSLASSGAGELFF; J: TRBJ2-2; D: .; size: .; V: TRBV7-6
DNA: TGCAGTGCTAGAGTTCGTCACAGGGGGAGGTACGAGCAGTACTTC; CDR3: CSARVRHRGRYEQYF; J: TRBJ2-7; D: TRBD1; size: many; V: TRBV20-1
DNA: TGTGCCAGCAGTTACTCATCTTTGGGAGGGAACACTGAAGCTTTCTTT; CDR3: CASSYSSLGGNTEAFF; J: TRBJ1-1; D: .; size: many; V: TRBV6-2/TRBV6-3
DNA: TGCAGTGCCCCCCGACTCTTATACAATGAGCAGTTCTTC; CDR3: CSAPRLLYNEQFF; J: TRBJ2-1; D: .; size: few; V: TRBV20-1
DNA: TGTGCCAGCAGCCATGGACCCCATCCATCCAATGAGCAGTTCTTC; CDR3: CASSHGPHPSNEQFF; J: TRBJ2-1; D: .; size: few; V: TRBV7-9
DNA: TGTGCCAGCAGTTCCCTCTCAGGGAACTACGAGCAGTACTTC; CDR3: CASSSLSGNYEQYF; J: TRBJ2-7; D: .; size: few; V: TRBV6-2/TRBV6-3
DNA: TGCAGTGCTAGCGATCAAGGACCGTCCGGGACCCAGTACTTC; CDR3: CSASDQGPSGTQYF; J: TRBJ2-5; D: .; size: many; V: TRBV20-1
DNA: TGCGCCAGCAGCCAAGATTTATCGGGGACAGGGTCCTACGAGCAGTACTTC; CDR3: CASSQDLSGTGSYEQYF; J: TRBJ2-7; D: TRBD1; size: .; V: TRBV4-3
DNA: TGCGCCAGCAGCCTAGATCGTAAGGAATCCTACGAGCAGTACTTC; CDR3: CASSLDRKESYEQYF; J: TRBJ2-7; D: .; size: .; V: TRBV4-3
DNA: TGTGCCAGCAGCCTATCAGGAACGCATAAGTTCTTC; CDR3: CASSLSGTHKFF; J: TRBJ2-1; D: .; size: few; V: TRBV6-2/TRBV6-3
DNA: TGTGCCTGGAGTGTACTCTGGGGGGCAGGGGAAAAACTGTTTTTT; CDR3: CAWSVLWGAGEKLFF; J: TRBJ1-4; D: .; size: few; V: TRBV30
DNA: TGTGCCAGCAGCTTAATGGAAGGGGGCTACGAGCAGTACTTC; CDR3: CASSLMEGGYEQYF; J: TRBJ2-7; D: .; size: many; V: TRBV7-3
DNA: TGTGCCAGCAGTCTCCTAAGTAGCACAGATACGCAGTATTTT; CDR3: CASSLLSSTDTQYF; J: TRBJ2-3; D: .; size: many; V: TRBV12-3/TRBV12-4
DNA: TGCAGTGCTAGTAGGGTAGCGGGGGCTTACGAGCAGTACTTC; CDR3: CSASRVAGAYEQYF; J: TRBJ2-7; D: TRBD2; size: .; V: TRBV20-1
DNA: TGTGCCAGCAGCTCAAGCAGGGGGGCCAATGAAAAACTGTTTTTT; CDR3: CASSSSRGANEKLFF; J: TRBJ1-4; D: TRBD1; size: many; V: TRBV7-9
DNA: TGTGCCAGCAGGATGCAGCGGGTTGTTCAGCCCCAGCATTTT; CDR3: CASRMQRVVQPQHF; J: TRBJ1-5; D: .; size: many; V: TRBV28
DNA: TGTGCCAGCAGCTTACGGGGGACAAGCACAGATACGCAGTATTTT; CDR3: CASSLRGTSTDTQYF; J: TRBJ2-3; D: .; size: many; V: TRBV11-2
DNA: TGTGCCAGCAGCCGCCCCGGTGACTTGGAGCAGCACTTC; CDR3: CASSRPGDLEQHF; J: TRBJ2-7; D: .; size: .; V: TRBV7-6
DNA: TGTGCCAGCAGCTTAACTAGCGGGAAGGACGAGCAGTACTTC; CDR3: CASSLTSGKDEQYF; J: TRBJ2-7; D: TRBD2; size: few; V: TRBV7-6
DNA: TGCGCCAGCACCGCGACAGTTTTGGGGAACGAGCAGTACTTC; CDR3: CASTATVLGNEQYF; J: TRBJ2-7; D: .; size: .; V: TRBV10-2
DNA: TGTGCCAGTAGCGATCTGGGGCAGGGGATCTACAATGAGCAGTTCTTC; CDR3: CASSDLGQGIYNEQFF; J: TRBJ2-1; D: .; size: few; V: TRBV19
DNA: TGCGCCAGCAGCCAAGATTCCGGCGGGGGGAGTGGCCGGGAGCTGTTTTTT; CDR3: CASSQDSGGGSGRELFF; J: TRBJ2-2; D: TRBD2; size: .; V: TRBV4-3
DNA: TGTGCCAGCAGCCCTGAATGGCTAGAGACCCAGTACTTC; CDR3: CASSPEWLETQYF; J: TRBJ2-5; D: .; size: many; V: TRBV11-2
DNA: TGTGCCAGCAGTCCGCATGGGGCGGGAAGTGCCTACGAGCAGTACTTC; CDR3: CASSPHGAGSAYEQYF; J: TRBJ2-7; D: .; size: many; V: TRBV28
DNA: TGTGCCAGCGGGCACTTGTCCTACGAGCAGTACTTC; CDR3: CASGHLSYEQYF; J: TRBJ2-7; D: .; size: many; V: TRBV2
DNA: TGTGCCAGCAGTGCGACGGGAAACAATGAGCAGTTCTTC; CDR3: CASSATGNNEQFF; J: TRBJ2-1; D: .; size: many; V: TRBV6-2/TRBV6-3
DNA: TGCGCCAGCAGCCAAGATTTGGGGGGACAGGGGGCCTACGAGCAGTACTTC; CDR3: CASSQDLGGQGAYEQYF; J: TRBJ2-7; D: TRBD1; size: .; V: TRBV4-3
DNA: TGCGCCAGCAGCCAAGATTTAGGGTTTGCTGGAAACACCATATATTTT; CDR3: CASSQDLGFAGNTIYF; J: TRBJ1-3; D: .; size: many; V: TRBV4-3
DNA: TGTGCCAGCACCGGCAGGGGGCACTACGAGCAGTACTTC; CDR3: CASTGRGHYEQYF; J: TRBJ2-7; D: TRBD1; size: many; V: TRBV12-3/TRBV12-4
DNA: TGTGCCAGTAACCCGATGGCGGGAGGGTACAATGAGCAGTACTTC; CDR3: CASNPMAGGYNEQYF; J: TRBJ2-7; D: TRBD2; size: .; V: TRBV19
DNA: TGTGCCAGCAGTGGTTTGGACAGCACCGGGGAGCTGTTTTTT; CDR3: CASSGLDSTGELFF; J: TRBJ2-2; D: .; size: many; V: TRBV25-1
DNA: TGTGCCAGCTCACCAGAGACAGCCTTTGATGAGCAGTTCTTC; CDR3: CASSPETAFDEQFF; J: TRBJ2-1; D: .; size: many; V: TRBV18
DNA: TGTGCCAGTAGTGCGAGCAGGATCAATGAGCAGTTCTTC; CDR3: CASSASRINEQFF; J: TRBJ2-1; D: .; size: few; V: TRBV19
DNA: TGTGCCAGCAGTAACGGGTTCACCACAGATACGCAGTATTTT; CDR3: CASSNGFTTDTQYF; J: TRBJ2-3; D: .; size: many; V: TRBV7-9